This TCR beta chain was found in a study of cytomegalovirus exposure and HLA in healthy donors. Regarding the study as a whole: Common viral pathogens seemed to be connected with several of the most significant clusters, according to a later analysis. Some V segments could not be told apart, so they were left out, TRBV6-2 and TRBV6-3 among them. Trimming of TCR beta V- and J-genes showed a link, identified in a later analysis, to a missense DCLRE1C variant. The study flagged around 150 TCR beta chains as cytomegalovirus-associated.

This clone turned up a few times. Its cognate antigen is unknown. The PCR made use of 60 Vbeta and 13 Jbeta primers. Sequencing was performed with immunoSEQ multiplex PCR; in TCRdb, only in-frame clones are kept and a portion is missing. The top ten clones hold 1.7% of a sample with 220,000 or so clones, around four fifths of them seen once. The V gene lost 3 bases and the J gene lost 4 bases, with 9 bases spanning the gap. From germline, CDR1 is WNHNN and CDR2 SYGVQD (reference sequence). The CDR3 is 14 residues long. The chain links TRBV10-1 to TRBJ2-2; D may be TRBD1 (5 bases). The material sequenced was PBMCs. The TCR sequence derives from a man in his fifties or sixties in good health and CMV-seronegative. CDR3 DNA: TGCGCCAGCAGTGAAGGGGTTACCACCGGGGAGCTGTTTTTT. This encodes CASSEGVTTGELFF.